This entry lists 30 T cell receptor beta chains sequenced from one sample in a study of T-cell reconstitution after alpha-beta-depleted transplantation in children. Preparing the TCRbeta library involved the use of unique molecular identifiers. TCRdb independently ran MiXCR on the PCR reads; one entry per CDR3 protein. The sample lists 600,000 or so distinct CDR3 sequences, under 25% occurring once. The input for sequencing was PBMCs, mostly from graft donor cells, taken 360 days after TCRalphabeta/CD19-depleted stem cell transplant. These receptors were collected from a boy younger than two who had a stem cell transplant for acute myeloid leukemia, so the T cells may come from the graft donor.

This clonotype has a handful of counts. The CDR3 coding sequence is TGCGCCAGCAGCCAAGATCTCTACGATCGGTACGAGCAGTACTTC. It translates to CASSQDLYDRYEQYF. This rearrangement joins TRBV4-3 to TRBJ2-7; D is uncertain. This CDR3 region has 15 residues. V lost 0 bases to trimming and J lost 4 bases, with 13 bases between them. Germline CDR1 reads LGHNA; CDR2 reads YSLEER.

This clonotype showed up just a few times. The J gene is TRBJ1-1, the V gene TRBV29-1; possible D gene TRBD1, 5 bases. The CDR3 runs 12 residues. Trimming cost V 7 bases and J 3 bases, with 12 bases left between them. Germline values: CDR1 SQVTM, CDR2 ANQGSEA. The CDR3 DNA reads TGCAGCGCCGGGGCAGGCGACACTGAAGCTTTCTTT. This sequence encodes CSAGAGDTEAFF.

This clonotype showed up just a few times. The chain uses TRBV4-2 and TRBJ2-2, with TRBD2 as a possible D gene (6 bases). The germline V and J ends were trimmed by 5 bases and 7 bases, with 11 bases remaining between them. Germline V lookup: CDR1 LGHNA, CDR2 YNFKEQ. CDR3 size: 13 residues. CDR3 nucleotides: TGTGCCAGCAGCAGGGACTTTAGCGGGGAGCTGTTTTTT. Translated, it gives CASSRDFSGELFF.

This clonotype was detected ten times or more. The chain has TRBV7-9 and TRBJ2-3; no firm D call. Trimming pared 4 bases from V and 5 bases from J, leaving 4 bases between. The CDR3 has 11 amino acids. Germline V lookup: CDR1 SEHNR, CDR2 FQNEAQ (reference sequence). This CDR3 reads CASSSQDTQYF. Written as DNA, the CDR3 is TGTGCCAGCAGCTCCCAAGATACGCAGTATTTT.

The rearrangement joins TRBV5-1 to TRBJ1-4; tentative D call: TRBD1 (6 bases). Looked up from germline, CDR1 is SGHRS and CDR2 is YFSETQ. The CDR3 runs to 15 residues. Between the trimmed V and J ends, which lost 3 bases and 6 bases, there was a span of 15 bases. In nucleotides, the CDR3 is TGCGCCAGCAGCTCGGACGGAAGGGGGTATGAAAAACTGTTTTTT. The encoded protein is CASSSDGRGYEKLFF.

The CDR3 coding sequence is TGTGCCAGCAGCTTACCCTGGACTCAGGGCTACAATGAGCAGTTCTTC. Translated, it gives CASSLPWTQGYNEQFF. The V and J genes are TRBV7-2 and TRBJ2-1; D is possibly TRBD1 or TRBD2 (5 bases each). Trimming removed 2 bases at V and 3 bases at J, with 14 bases between. Germline-derived CDR1 and CDR2 are SGHTA and FQGNSA. The CDR3 totals 16 residues.

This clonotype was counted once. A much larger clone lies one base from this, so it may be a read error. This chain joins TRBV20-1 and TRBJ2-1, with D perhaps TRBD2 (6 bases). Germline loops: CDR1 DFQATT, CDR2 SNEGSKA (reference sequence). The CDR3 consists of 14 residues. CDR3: CTARDSGAYNEQFF. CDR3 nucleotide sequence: TGCACTGCTAGGGACTCCGGGGCCTACAATGAGCAGTTCTTC.

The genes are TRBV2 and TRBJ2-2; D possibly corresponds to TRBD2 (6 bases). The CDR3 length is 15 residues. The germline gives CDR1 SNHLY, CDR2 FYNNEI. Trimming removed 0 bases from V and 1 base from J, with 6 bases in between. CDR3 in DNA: TGTGCCAGCAGTGAAGCGGAGGGGAACACCGGGGAGCTGTTTTTT. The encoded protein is CASSEAEGNTGELFF.

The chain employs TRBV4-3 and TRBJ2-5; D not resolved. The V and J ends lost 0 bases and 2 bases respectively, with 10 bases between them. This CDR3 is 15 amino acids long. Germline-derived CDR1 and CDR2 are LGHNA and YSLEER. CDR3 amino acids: CASSQEGSDQETQYF. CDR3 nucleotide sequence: TGCGCCAGCAGCCAAGAAGGTTCAGATCAAGAGACCCAGTACTTC.

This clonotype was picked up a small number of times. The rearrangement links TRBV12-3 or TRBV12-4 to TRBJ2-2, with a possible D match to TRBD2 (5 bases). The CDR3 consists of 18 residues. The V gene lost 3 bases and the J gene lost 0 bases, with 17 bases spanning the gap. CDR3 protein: CASSFRSGSGANTGELFF. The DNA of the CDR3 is TGTGCCAGCAGTTTTCGGTCGGGGTCAGGCGCGAACACCGGGGAGCTGTTTTTT.

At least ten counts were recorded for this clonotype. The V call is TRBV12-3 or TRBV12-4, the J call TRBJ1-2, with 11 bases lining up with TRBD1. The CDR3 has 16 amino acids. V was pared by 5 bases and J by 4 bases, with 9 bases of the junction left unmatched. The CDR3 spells CASSLRTGGLSYGYTF. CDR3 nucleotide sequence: TGTGCCAGCAGTCTGCGGACAGGGGGCCTTAGCTATGGCTACACCTTC.

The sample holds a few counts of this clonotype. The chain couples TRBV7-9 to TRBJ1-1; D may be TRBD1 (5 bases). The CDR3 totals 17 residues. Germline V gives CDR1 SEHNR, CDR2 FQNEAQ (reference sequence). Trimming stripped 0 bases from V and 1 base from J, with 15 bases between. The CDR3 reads CASSLALSREANTEAFF. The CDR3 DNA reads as TGTGCCAGCAGCTTAGCGCTCAGCAGGGAGGCGAACACTGAAGCTTTCTTT.

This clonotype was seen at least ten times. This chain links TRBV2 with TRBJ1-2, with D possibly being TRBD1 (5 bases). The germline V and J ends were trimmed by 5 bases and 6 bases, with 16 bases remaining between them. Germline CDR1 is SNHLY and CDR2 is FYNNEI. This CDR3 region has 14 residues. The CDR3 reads CASSRLEGQDGYTF. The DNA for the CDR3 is TGTGCCAGCAGTAGACTAGAGGGGCAGGATGGCTACACCTTC.

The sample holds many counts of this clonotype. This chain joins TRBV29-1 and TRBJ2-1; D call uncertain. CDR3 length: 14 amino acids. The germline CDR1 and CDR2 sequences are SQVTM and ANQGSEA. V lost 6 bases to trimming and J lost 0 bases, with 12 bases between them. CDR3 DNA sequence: TGCAGCGTACTTTTACCCAGCTCCTACAATGAGCAGTTCTTC. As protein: CSVLLPSSYNEQFF.

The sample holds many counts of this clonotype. CDR3 loop: CASSYGAGRESKETQYF. Written as DNA, the CDR3 is TGTGCCAGCAGTTACGGAGCGGGGAGGGAATCAAAAGAGACCCAGTACTTC. V and J are TRBV6-5 and TRBJ2-5; 7 nucleotides agree with TRBD2. The CDR3 is 17 amino acids. The V segment lost 2 bases and the J segment 3 bases; nucleotides outside the gene matches: 12. From germline, CDR1 is MNHEY and CDR2 SVGAGI.

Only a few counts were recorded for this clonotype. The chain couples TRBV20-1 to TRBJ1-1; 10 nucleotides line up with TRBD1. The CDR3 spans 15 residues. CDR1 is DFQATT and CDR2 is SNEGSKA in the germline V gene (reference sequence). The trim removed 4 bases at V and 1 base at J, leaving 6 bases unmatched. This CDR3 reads CSAKNRDRGNTEAFF. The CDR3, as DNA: TGCAGTGCTAAAAACCGGGACAGGGGGAACACTGAAGCTTTCTTT.

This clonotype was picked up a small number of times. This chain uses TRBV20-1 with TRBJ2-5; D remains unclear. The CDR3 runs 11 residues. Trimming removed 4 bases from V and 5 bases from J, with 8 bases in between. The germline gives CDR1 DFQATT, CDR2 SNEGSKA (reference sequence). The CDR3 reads CSANEWETQYF. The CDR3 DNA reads TGCAGTGCTAACGAGTGGGAGACCCAGTACTTC.

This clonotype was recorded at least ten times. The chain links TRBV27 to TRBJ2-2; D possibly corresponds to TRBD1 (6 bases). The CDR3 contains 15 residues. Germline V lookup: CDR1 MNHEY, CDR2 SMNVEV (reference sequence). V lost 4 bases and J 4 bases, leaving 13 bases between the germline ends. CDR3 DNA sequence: TGTGCCAGCAGTTACCTGACAGGTAGCACCGGGGAGCTGTTTTTT. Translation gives CASSYLTGSTGELFF.

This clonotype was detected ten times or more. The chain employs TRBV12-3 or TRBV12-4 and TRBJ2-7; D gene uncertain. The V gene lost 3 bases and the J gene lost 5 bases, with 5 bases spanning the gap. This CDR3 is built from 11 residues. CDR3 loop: CASSFSHEQYF. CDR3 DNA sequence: TGTGCCAGCAGTTTTTCCCACGAGCAGTACTTC.

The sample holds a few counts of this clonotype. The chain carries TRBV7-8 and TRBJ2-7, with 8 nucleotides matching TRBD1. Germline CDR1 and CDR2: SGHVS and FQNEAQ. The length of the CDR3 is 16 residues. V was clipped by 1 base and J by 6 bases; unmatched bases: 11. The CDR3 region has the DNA TGTGCCAGCAGCTTAGAAATTTGGACAGGGCACATCGAGCAGTACGTC. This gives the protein CASSLEIWTGHIEQYV.

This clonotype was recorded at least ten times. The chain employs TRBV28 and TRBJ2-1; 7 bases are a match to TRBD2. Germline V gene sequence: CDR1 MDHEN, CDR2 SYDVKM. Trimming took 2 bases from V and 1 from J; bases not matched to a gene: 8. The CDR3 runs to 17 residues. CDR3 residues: CASSLAPRTRSYNEQFF. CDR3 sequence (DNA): TGTGCCAGCAGTTTAGCCCCGCGGACTAGGTCCTACAATGAGCAGTTCTTC.

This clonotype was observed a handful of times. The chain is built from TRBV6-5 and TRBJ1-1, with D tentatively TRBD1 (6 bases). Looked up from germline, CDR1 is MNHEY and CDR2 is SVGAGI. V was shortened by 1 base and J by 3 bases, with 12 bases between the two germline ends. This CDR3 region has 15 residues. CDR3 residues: CASSYYKPGDTEAFF. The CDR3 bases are TGTGCCAGCAGTTACTATAAGCCAGGGGACACTGAAGCTTTCTTT.

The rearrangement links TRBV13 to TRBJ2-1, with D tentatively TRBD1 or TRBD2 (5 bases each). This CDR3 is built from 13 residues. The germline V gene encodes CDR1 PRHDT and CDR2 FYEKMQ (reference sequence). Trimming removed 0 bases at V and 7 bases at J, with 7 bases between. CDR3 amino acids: CASSLGWGNEQFF. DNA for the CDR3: TGTGCCAGCAGCTTAGGCTGGGGGAATGAGCAGTTCTTC.

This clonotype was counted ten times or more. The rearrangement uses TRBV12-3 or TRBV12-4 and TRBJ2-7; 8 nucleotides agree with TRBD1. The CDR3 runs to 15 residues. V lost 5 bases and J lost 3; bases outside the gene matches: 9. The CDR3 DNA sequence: TGTGCCAGCAGTCCGCCTCGGGACAGGAACTACGAGCAGTACTTC. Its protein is CASSPPRDRNYEQYF.

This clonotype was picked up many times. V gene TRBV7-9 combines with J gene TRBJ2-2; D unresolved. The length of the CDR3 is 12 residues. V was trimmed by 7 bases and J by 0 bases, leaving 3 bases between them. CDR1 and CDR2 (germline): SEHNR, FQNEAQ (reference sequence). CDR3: CASNTNTGELFF. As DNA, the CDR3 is TGTGCCAGCAACACGAACACCGGGGAGCTGTTTTTT.

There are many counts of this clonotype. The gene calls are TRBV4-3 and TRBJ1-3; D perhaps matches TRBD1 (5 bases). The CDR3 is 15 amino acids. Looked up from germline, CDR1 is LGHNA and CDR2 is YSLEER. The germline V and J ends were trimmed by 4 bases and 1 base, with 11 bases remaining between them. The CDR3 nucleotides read TGCGCCAGCAGCCCCAATCGGGGGTCTGGAAACACCATATATTTT. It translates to CASSPNRGSGNTIYF.

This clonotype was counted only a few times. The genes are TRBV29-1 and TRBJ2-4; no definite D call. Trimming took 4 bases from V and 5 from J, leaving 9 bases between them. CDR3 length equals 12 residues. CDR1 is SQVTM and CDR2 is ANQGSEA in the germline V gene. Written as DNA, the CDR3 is TGCAGCGTTGTCGTACGCGAAAACATTCAGTACTTC. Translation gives CSVVVRENIQYF.

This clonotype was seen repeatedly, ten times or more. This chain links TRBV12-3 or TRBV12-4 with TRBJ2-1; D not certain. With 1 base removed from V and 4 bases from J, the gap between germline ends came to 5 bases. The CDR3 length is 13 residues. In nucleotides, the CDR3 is TGTGCCAGCAGTTTAGGGCCTTACAATGAGCAGTTCTTC. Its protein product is CASSLGPYNEQFF.

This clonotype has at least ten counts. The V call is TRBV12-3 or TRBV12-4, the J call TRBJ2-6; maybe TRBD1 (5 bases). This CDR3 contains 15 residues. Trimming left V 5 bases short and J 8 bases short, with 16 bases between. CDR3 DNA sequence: TGTGCCAGCAGTCTTCGACAGTCCCTTCCCAACGTCCTGACTTTC. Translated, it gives CASSLRQSLPNVLTF.

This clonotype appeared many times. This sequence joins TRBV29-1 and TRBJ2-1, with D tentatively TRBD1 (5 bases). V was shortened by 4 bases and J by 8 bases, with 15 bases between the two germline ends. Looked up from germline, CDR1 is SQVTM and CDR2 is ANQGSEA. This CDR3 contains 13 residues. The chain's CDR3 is CSVGPILGHEQFF. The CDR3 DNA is TGCAGCGTTGGTCCTATTTTGGGGCATGAGCAGTTCTTC.